One and the same sample provided the 12 T cell receptor beta chains below, sequenced in a study of blood T cell repertoires in COVID-19. Sequencing was performed with immunoSEQ multiplex PCR; in TCRdb, only in-frame clones are kept and a portion is missing. The data contain about 63,000 clones, roughly 85% of them singletons. Sequences were obtained from peripheral blood. These TCRs come from a human donor in a cohort sampled during active COVID-19.

The rearrangement links TRBV13 to TRBJ2-7; 13 bases fit TRBD2. After removal of 6 bases from V and 3 bases from J, the junction contained 5 bases not matched to a gene. This CDR3 has 15 residues. Germline assignment: CDR1 PRHDT and CDR2 FYEKMQ (reference sequence). DNA of the CDR3: TGTGCCAGCAGTAGGACTAGCGGGAGTTTCTACGAGCAGTACTTC. It is translated as CASSRTSGSFYEQYF.

The chain is built from TRBV3-1 (or the pseudogene TRBV3-2) and TRBJ2-5; tentative D call: TRBD2 (6 bases). The CDR3 is 17 residues long. The V and J ends lost 4 bases and 7 bases respectively, with 25 bases between them. Germline V gene data show CDR1 as LGHDT and CDR2 as YNNKEL (reference sequence). The CDR3 coding sequence is TGTGCCAGCAGCCCACGGGGCTTTGGGGGAGGTCTTGGGACCCAGTACTTC. This encodes CASSPRGFGGGLGTQYF.

The J gene is TRBJ1-2, the V gene TRBV19, with 9 bases lining up with TRBD1. Losses at the gene ends were 3 bases for V and 10 bases for J; bases not matched to a gene: 9. The CDR3 runs 14 residues. The germline V gene encodes CDR1 LNHDA and CDR2 SQIVND (reference sequence). CDR3 DNA sequence: TGTGCCAGTAGTATGAATGACAGGGGGGTGTTCTACACCTTC. Its protein is CASSMNDRGVFYTF.

The V gene is TRBV7-2, the J gene TRBJ2-3, with 13 nucleotides matching TRBD2. The CDR3 consists of 16 residues. Germline lookup yields CDR1 SGHTA and CDR2 FQGNSA. The ends lost 2 bases at V and 8 bases at J; junction bases unmatched: 7. This CDR3 reads CASSLKRTSGRVTQYF. CDR3 DNA sequence: TGTGCCAGCAGCTTAAAAAGGACTAGCGGGAGAGTTACGCAGTATTTT.

The chain carries TRBV30 and TRBJ2-7; D unclear. The CDR3 runs to 14 residues. Trimming removed 0 bases from V and 5 bases from J, with 14 bases in between. Germline V CDR1 and CDR2: GTSNPN, SVGIG (reference sequence). CDR3 residues: CAWSVEMGWNEQYF. The DNA for the CDR3 is TGTGCCTGGAGTGTAGAAATGGGCTGGAACGAGCAGTACTTC.

This chain joins TRBV21-1 and TRBJ1-5; the table's D call, TRBD1, was not checked against the DNA. TRBV21-1 counts as a pseudogene. The CDR3 covers 15 residues. The CDR3 sequence: CASGAGGGSNQPQHF. CDR3 DNA: TGTGCCAGCGGGGCAGGGGGCGGCAGCAATCAGCCCCAGCATTTT.

The rearrangement joins TRBV19 to TRBJ2-1; 12 nucleotides agree with TRBD2. CDR1 is LNHDA and CDR2 is SQIVND in the germline V gene (reference sequence). The CDR3 totals 15 residues. Germline trimming cut 7 bases from V and 1 base from J; bases unmatched to any gene: 2. The CDR3 coding sequence is TGTGCCAGTACTCTAGCGGGAGGGTCCTACAATGAGCAGTTCTTC. The encoded protein is CASTLAGGSYNEQFF.

This sequence joins TRBV11-3 and TRBJ2-3; tentatively, D is TRBD1 (6 bases). Germline CDR1 and CDR2: SGHNT and YENEEA. Trimming took 8 bases from V and 1 from J, leaving 10 bases between them. The CDR3 contains 13 residues. CDR3 sequence: CASSQGRTDTQYF. CDR3 coding DNA: TGTGCCAGCTCACAGGGACGCACAGATACGCAGTATTTT.

The V and J genes are TRBV19 and TRBJ2-5, with TRBD2 identical over 9 bases. CDR1 and CDR2 (germline): LNHDA, SQIVND (reference sequence). V shed 4 bases and J 1 base; nucleotides not matched to a gene: 4. The CDR3 has 15 residues. The DNA for the CDR3 is TGTGCCAGTAGTAATAGAGCGGGAGGCCAAGAGACCCAGTACTTC. Amino acid sequence: CASSNRAGGQETQYF.

The V call is TRBV27, the J call TRBJ1-1; TRBD1 aligns across 8 bases. V was clipped by 8 bases and J by 5 bases; unmatched bases: 13. Germline CDR1 MNHEY, CDR2 SMNVEV (reference sequence). This CDR3 region has 15 residues. The CDR3 DNA is TGTGCCAGCGGCCTTCAGGGGGCGCGTGATACTGAAGCTTTCTTT. It translates to CASGLQGARDTEAFF.

V and J are TRBV9 and TRBJ2-1; 14 nucleotides align to TRBD2. The CDR3 runs to 18 residues. Germline V gene data show CDR1 as SGDLS and CDR2 as YYNGEE. Trimming took 3 bases from V and 5 from J; bases not matched to a gene: 10. CDR3 coding DNA: TGTGCCAGCAGCGCCCGGGGACTAGCGGGAGCCCGGGACAATGAGCAGTTCTTC. This translates into CASSARGLAGARDNEQFF. Drawing the rest from reference TRBV9 and TRBJ2-1, the complete variable domain is DSGVTQTPKHLITATGQRVTLRCSPRSGDLSVYWYQQSLDQGLQFLIQYYNGEERAKGNILERFSAQQFPDLHSELNLSSLELGDSALYFCASSARGLAGARDNEQFFGPGTRLTVL.

This sequence joins TRBV24-1 and TRBJ2-1; TRBD2 aligns across 10 bases. Germline V lookup: CDR1 KGHDR, CDR2 SFDVKD. CDR3 length: 18 residues. The V and J ends lost 3 bases and 8 bases, in that order; junction bases with no gene match: 15. The CDR3: CATSDILAGDRDRDEQFF. CDR3 nucleotide sequence: TGTGCCACCAGTGATATCCTAGCGGGAGATAGGGACCGTGATGAGCAGTTCTTC.